Listed below are T cell receptor beta chains from one sample, sequenced in a study of blood T cell repertoires in COVID-19. Some clones are missing from TCRdb's copy, which holds only in-frame ones; the method was immunoSEQ multiplex PCR. This sample has 30,000 to 40,000 clones, with over 80% found just once. The source material was peripheral blood. The source is a man in his fifties or sixties with active COVID-19. The CDR3 runs from the conserved cysteine through the conserved F or W. The order of the fields is clone size, V gene, D gene, J gene, CDR3 DNA, CDR3 protein. A D gene is named only where the DNA matches it firmly. The listing skips clone size in some rows; elsewhere it reads once, few, many or a size class.

>-|TRBV7-9|-|TRBJ1-1
TGTGCCATCGAGGGAAGCACTGAAGCTTTCTTT
CAIEGSTEAFF
>-|TRBV27|-|TRBJ1-4
TGTGCCAGCAGTTTATCGGGGGACTCCTACGAAAAACTGTTTTTT
CASSLSGDSYEKLFF
>-|TRBV23-1|-|TRBJ1-5
TGCGCCAGCAGTCAACCCAATTCTCTCCGGGGAAGAAACAATCAGCCCCAGCATTTT
CASSQPNSLRGRNNQPQHF
>few|TRBV5-4|-|TRBJ2-6
TGTGCCAGCAGCTCTGGCGTTAACAGAAACCCTGGGGCCAACGTCCTGACTTTC
CASSSGVNRNPGANVLTF
>-|TRBV6-5|TRBD1|TRBJ2-1
TGTGCCACCGCCGGGACAGGGGGTGGGGAGCAGTTCTTC
CATAGTGGGEQFF
>-|TRBV5-6|-|TRBJ2-3
TGTGCCAGCAGCTTGGTGGGCCCGCCACAGGGATCGCCAGATACGCAGTATTTT
CASSLVGPPQGSPDTQYF
>once|TRBV7-2|TRBD2|TRBJ2-7
TGTGCCAGCAGCTTAACTAGCGGGGGATTGGGGGAGCAGTACTTC
CASSLTSGGLGEQYF
>-|TRBV2|-|TRBJ1-2
TGTGCCAGCAGTGAAGTGGGGGGAGCATTGGGCTACACCTTC
CASSEVGGALGYTF
>-|TRBV20-1|-|TRBJ1-4
TGCAGTGCTAGCTACGATGAAAAACTGTTTTTT
CSASYDEKLFF
>-|TRBV10-2|TRBD1|TRBJ2-7
TGCGCCAGCAGTCTGACAGGGGGCTTCGACGAGCAGTACTTC
CASSLTGGFDEQYF
>once|TRBV10-3|TRBD1|TRBJ1-6
TGTGCCATCAGTGAGTCGACAGGGGGCTCACCCCTCCACTTT
CAISESTGGSPLHF
>-|TRBV5-5|-|TRBJ1-1
TGTGCCAGCACCTCCCGACAGGCTCCCACTGAAGCTTTCTTT
CASTSRQAPTEAFF
>-|TRBV19|TRBD1|TRBJ2-3
TGTGCCAGTAGTGCGCCGGGACAGGGGCCAGATACGCAGTATTTT
CASSAPGQGPDTQYF
>few|TRBV10-2|TRBD1|TRBJ1-4
TGCGCCTCTTACCCGACAGGGTCTAATGAAAAACTGTTTTTT
CASYPTGSNEKLFF